This passage covers 30 T cell receptor beta chains from one sample sequenced in a study of T cell clonality in common variable immunodeficiency. The antigens of these receptors remain unknown. Assay used: immunoSEQ multiplex PCR; TCRdb lists only in-frame clones, some missing. This repertoire lists tens of thousands of clones without singletons; roughly 5.6% sits in the top ten. General observations from the study: Reportedly, TCR beta sequences from common variable immunodeficiency showed fewer deletions and N-nucleotide insertions.

The sequencing sample was made of peripheral blood mononuclear cells. These receptor sequences come from a human donor with common variable immunodeficiency.

Concerning this clone itself: Read sequence stops 3 residues before the CDR3 end, and the germline J gene provides the missing end. The rearrangement links TRBV19 to TRBJ1-2, with 7 bases matching TRBD1. The germline V gene encodes CDR1 LNHDA and CDR2 SQIVND (reference sequence). This CDR3 has 14 residues. The DNA read from the CDR3 is TGTGCCAGTAAGAACAGGGGCGATATCGAAGGC. This translates into CASKNRGDIEG. The entire CDR3 reads CASKNRGDIEGYTF.

This clone was counted ten times or more. The read finishes 3 residues shy of the CDR3 end, and the germline J gene is used to complete it. J is TRBJ2-2 and V is TRBV5-1; D is unclear. This CDR3 is 14 amino acids long. Trimming stripped 0 bases from V and 2 bases from J, with 5 bases between. Germline-derived CDR1 and CDR2 are SGHRS and YFSETQ. The CDR3 bases that were read are TGCGCCAGCAGCTTGGCGTCTAACACCGGGGAG. Encoded protein: CASSLASNTGE. The complete CDR3 sequence is CASSLASNTGELFF.

This clone was recorded a few times. The read stops 3 residues short of the end of the CDR3; the missing end is completed from the germline J gene. This chain joins TRBV30 and TRBJ2-5; 8 bases match TRBD2. The CDR3 covers 15 residues. The germline CDR1 and CDR2 sequences are GTSNPN and SVGIG (reference sequence). Trimming at V came to 0 bases and at J to 5 bases, leaving 8 bases not matched to a gene. CDR3 in amino acids: CAWSVLGGVPETQYF. CDR3 bases read: TGTGCCTGGAGTGTGCTCGGGGGGGTGCCGGAGACC.

This clone counts as medium-sized. The sequenced part of the CDR3 DNA is TGTGCCAGCAGCACCCCGGCAGGGGGGCCTCTTATAGATGAG. Amino acids: CASSTPAGGPLIDE. The full CDR3 protein reads CASSTPAGGPLIDEQFF. The chain uses TRBV12-3 or TRBV12-4 and TRBJ2-1; D is perhaps TRBD1 (7 bases). The sequence runs out 3 residues before the end of the CDR3; the remainder is reconstructed from the germline J gene. V was trimmed by 6 bases and J by 8 bases, leaving 26 bases between them. This CDR3 has 17 residues.

Concerning this clone: The CDR3 is cut off 3 residues early in the read; its end comes from the germline J gene. The chain combines TRBV30 with TRBJ1-1; D is possibly TRBD1 (6 bases). There are 11 residues in the CDR3. CDR1 is GTSNPN, CDR2 SVGIG, per germline (reference sequence). The covered CDR3 bases are TGTGCCTGGGTCCGGGAAGGGGGA. It is translated as CAWVREGG. The full CDR3 reads CAWVREGGAFF.

This clone was counted many times. The CDR3 end lies 3 residues beyond the end of the read and is filled in from the germline J gene. V usage is TRBV11-2 and J usage is TRBJ1-2, with TRBD1 as a possible D gene (6 bases). The CDR3 covers 12 residues. Germline V gene data show CDR1 as SGHAT and CDR2 as FQNNGV. Trimming took 10 bases from V and 4 from J, leaving 13 bases between them. Partial CDR3 DNA: TGTGCCATCCAGGGGATCGGCTATGGC. This translates into CAIQGIGYG. The whole CDR3 sequence reads CAIQGIGYGYTF.

This clone has more than one count but fewer than ten. The read ends 3 residues early relative to the CDR3; the germline J gene fills the gap. The rearrangement joins TRBV5-5 to TRBJ1-6; D is perhaps TRBD1 (5 bases). There are 14 residues in the CDR3. CDR1 SGHKS and CDR2 YYEKEE come from the germline V gene (reference sequence). V lost 4 bases and J lost 9, with 14 bases in between. CDR3 sequence reads: CASSGSGGGSPLHF. The covered CDR3 bases are TGTGCCAGCAGCGGTTCCGGGGGGGGTTCACCC.

This clone was detected many times. Read sequence stops 3 residues before the CDR3 end, and the germline J gene provides the missing end. The J gene is TRBJ2-2, the V gene TRBV19, with 9 bases matching TRBD2. V dropped 5 bases and J dropped 6; count of bases not matched to a gene: 10. There are 16 residues in the CDR3. Germline V gene data show CDR1 as LNHDA and CDR2 as SQIVND (reference sequence). CDR3 DNA, as far as it was read: TGTGCCAGTAGTTCCCGTGGTAGCGGGGGCTCCGGGGAG. Translating it yields CASSSRGSGGSGE. The full CDR3 is CASSSRGSGGSGELFF.

In regard to this clone: The observed sequence ends 3 residues before the CDR3 terminus, with the missing tail filled in from the germline J gene. The J gene is TRBJ1-4, the V gene TRBV30; maybe TRBD1 (5 bases). CDR3 length equals 13 residues. Germline V gene sequence: CDR1 GTSNPN, CDR2 SVGIG (reference sequence). V was pared by 1 base and J by 5 bases, with 8 bases between. The CDR3 loop reads CAWSGGENEKLFF. CDR3 DNA (partial): TGTGCCTGGAGTGGGGGGGAGAATGAAAAA. The full variable domain, with the rest looked up from reference TRBV30 and TRBJ1-4, is SQTIHQWPATLVQPVGSPLSLECTVEGTSNPNLYWYRQAAGRGLQLLFYSVGIGQISSEVPQNLSASRPQDRQFILSSKKLLLSDSGFYLCAWSGGENEKLFFGSGTQLSVL.

A remark on this clone: The sequence runs out 3 residues before the end of the CDR3; the remainder is reconstructed from the germline J gene. The V and J genes are TRBV7-6 and TRBJ1-4; D remains ambiguous. Germline assignment: CDR1 SGHVS and CDR2 FNYEAQ. The CDR3 has 15 residues. V dropped 1 base and J dropped 3 bases, with 9 bases sitting between them. CDR3: CASSLGAASNEKLFF. The CDR3 bases that were read are TGTGCCAGCAGCTTAGGGGCAGCCTCTAATGAAAAA.

This clone has more than one count but fewer than ten. Sequencing ends 3 residues short of the CDR3 end; the germline J gene provides the rest. J is TRBJ2-5 and V is TRBV7-6, with 11 positions matching TRBD2. The CDR3 runs to 17 residues. Germline CDR1 is SGHVS and CDR2 is FNYEAQ. V lost 7 bases to trimming and J lost 5 bases; unmatched junction nucleotides: 15. This CDR3 reads CASTPIYSGGAGETQYF. The CDR3 DNA, read in part, is TGTGCCAGCACCCCCATATATAGCGGGGGGGCCGGGGAGACC.

This clone showed up many times. The CDR3 region is CASSLGDRGGETQYF. Incomplete CDR3 DNA: TGTGCCAGCAGCTTAGGGGACAGGGGTGGCGAGACC. This sequence joins TRBV7-9 and TRBJ2-5; 10 nucleotides align to TRBD1. The read falls 3 residues short of the CDR3 end, and the missing part is taken from the germline J gene. Germline CDR1 reads SEHNR; CDR2 reads FQNEAQ (reference sequence). The CDR3 has 15 residues. With V trimmed by 1 base and J by 5 bases, 4 bases remained unmatched.

In its sample, this clone was seen a few times. The DNA ends 3 residues before the CDR3 does, and the rest of the CDR3 is filled in from the germline J gene. The rearrangement joins TRBV7-9 to TRBJ2-2, with 9 bases fitting TRBD1. Germline CDR1 is SEHNR and CDR2 is FQNEAQ (reference sequence). The CDR3 loop spans 15 amino acids. The junction had 3 bases not matched to a gene; V was cut back by 5 bases and J by 2 bases. The CDR3 here is CASSLQGANTGELFF. CDR3 bases read: TGTGCCAGCAGCCTACAGGGGGCTAACACCGGGGAG. Looking up the rest from reference TRBV7-9 and TRBJ2-2 gives the full variable domain: DTGVSQNPRHKITKRGQNVTFRCDPISEHNRLYWYRQTLGQGPEFLTYFQNEAQLEKSRLLSDRFSAERPKGSFSTLEIQRTEQGDSAMYLCASSLQGANTGELFFGEGSRLTVL.

This clone was counted only a few times. The read falls 3 residues short of the CDR3 end, and the missing part is taken from the germline J gene. J is TRBJ2-7 and V is TRBV30; TRBD1 agrees at 11 bases. The CDR3 sequence is 17 residues long. CDR1 is GTSNPN, CDR2 SVGIG, per germline (reference sequence). V gave up 4 bases and J gave up 2 bases; unmatched junction bases: 13. The part of the CDR3 DNA that was read is TGTGCCTGGACTGTTGGACAGGGGGCTTATGGGACCTACGAG. Translated: CAWTVGQGAYGTYE. Given in full, the CDR3 is CAWTVGQGAYGTYEQYF.

In the case of this clone: One junction end does not reproduce the germline sequence, and a read error may be involved. The read ends 3 residues shy of where the CDR3 ends; the end is completed using the germline J gene. The chain is built from TRBV7-9 and TRBJ2-7, with D perhaps assigned TRBD1 or TRBD2 (5 bases each). The germline gives CDR1 SEHNR, CDR2 FQNEAQ (reference sequence). The CDR3 totals 13 residues. The DNA read from the CDR3 is TGTTCCAGCAGCCCCGAGGGGCTCTACGAG. Its protein product is CSSSPEGLYE. The CDR3 as a whole reads CSSSPEGLYEQYF.

On this clone: The read comes to an end 3 residues before the CDR3 does, leaving the germline J gene to fill in the end. The V gene is TRBV19, the J gene TRBJ2-1; TRBD1 aligns across 8 bases. The V gene's germline CDR1 is LNHDA and CDR2 SQIVND (reference sequence). This CDR3 comprises 16 residues. The junction had 10 bases not matched to a gene; V was cut back by 5 bases and J by 4 bases. The CDR3 here is CASSPYDRGLYNEQFF. CDR3 DNA (partial): TGTGCCAGTAGTCCGTATGACAGGGGCCTATACAATGAG.

Comments on this clone: Read data end 3 residues before the CDR3 end; the end is taken from the germline J gene. The rearrangement links TRBV6-2 or TRBV6-3 to TRBJ1-5; no clear D gene. The CDR3 runs to 16 residues. V lost 0 bases and J 2 bases, leaving 11 bases between the germline ends. Looked up from germline, CDR1 is MNHEY and CDR2 is SVGEGT. CDR3 DNA (partial): TGTGCCAGCAGTTACTCGGGCAGAATGGGCAATCAGCCC. This encodes CASSYSGRMGNQP. The whole CDR3 protein reads CASSYSGRMGNQPQHF.

This clone was detected only a few times. Sequencing ends 3 residues short of the CDR3 end; the germline J gene provides the rest. The chain joins TRBV23-1 to TRBJ1-2; D gene ambiguous. Being an ORF, TRBV23-1 has a function that is uncertain. V was shortened by 1 base and J by 4 bases, with 13 bases between the two germline ends. The CDR3 has 15 amino acids. This CDR3 is CASSQFLQKFYGYTF. CDR3 bases read: TGCGCCAGCAGTCAATTCTTGCAGAAGTTCTATGGC.

This clone has at least ten counts. The CDR3 end falls 3 residues outside the read, so it is completed with the germline J gene. The chain uses TRBV29-1 and TRBJ2-3; D gene ambiguous. The CDR3 covers 11 residues. Germline CDR1 is SQVTM and CDR2 is ANQGSEA. Trimming removed 3 bases from V and 5 bases from J, with 6 bases in between. This CDR3 reads CSVDKVDTQYF. CDR3 DNA (partial): TGCAGCGTTGATAAGGTAGATACG.

This clone showed up just a few times. The sequence runs out 3 residues before the end of the CDR3; the remainder is reconstructed from the germline J gene. The chain links TRBV7-6 to TRBJ2-2, with D maybe TRBD2 (7 bases). Germline V gene sequence: CDR1 SGHVS, CDR2 FNYEAQ. V lost 9 bases and J 0 bases, leaving 11 bases between the germline ends. This CDR3 is 14 amino acids long. The CDR3 bases that were read are TGTGCCAGTCGGGGGGCGACGAACACCGGGGAG. It translates to CASRGATNTGE. The entire CDR3 is CASRGATNTGELFF. The full variable domain, rest sourced from reference TRBV7-6 and TRBJ2-2, is GAGVSQSPRYKVTKRGQDVALRCDPISGHVSLYWYRQALGQGPEFLTYFNYEAQQDKSGLPNDRFSAERPEGSISTLTIQRTEQRDSAMYRCASRGATNTGELFFGEGSRLTVL.

This clone was counted ten times or more. The CDR3 end falls 3 residues outside the read, so it is completed with the germline J gene. The chain has TRBV7-9 and TRBJ1-4; 7 nucleotides align to TRBD1. Unmatched junction bases numbered 5, after V lost 5 bases and J lost 5 bases. CDR3 length equals 14 residues. The germline V gene has CDR1 SEHNR and CDR2 FQNEAQ (reference sequence). The CDR3 loop is CASSRQGPNEKLFF. The part of the CDR3 DNA that was read is TGTGCCAGCAGCCGACAGGGACCAAATGAAAAA.

On this clone itself: With the read ending 3 residues before the CDR3 end, the germline J gene is used to fill in that end. The chain recombines TRBV18 with TRBJ1-1; D is possibly TRBD1 (5 bases). Trimming stripped 6 bases from V and 2 bases from J, with 19 bases between. The CDR3 length is 16 residues. The germline CDR1 and CDR2 sequences are KGHSH and LQKENI. The CDR3 DNA, read in part, is TGTGCCAGCTCCTCCGAGGGACTTACTTTTAACACTGAA. The encoded protein is CASSSEGLTFNTE. The whole CDR3 sequence reads CASSSEGLTFNTEAFF.

For this clone: With the read ending 3 residues before the CDR3 end, the germline J gene is used to fill in that end. V usage is TRBV20-1 and J usage is TRBJ2-1, with a tentative D call TRBD1 (6 bases). Germline loops: CDR1 DFQATT, CDR2 SNEGSKA (reference sequence). V lost 5 bases and J 2 bases, leaving 13 bases between the germline ends. The CDR3 spans 14 residues. The sequenced part of the CDR3 DNA is TGCAGTGCTCAACAGGGCCTGGCCTACAATGAG. As protein: CSAQQGLAYNE. The entire CDR3 reads CSAQQGLAYNEQFF.

By share, this clone counts as medium-sized. The read terminates 3 residues before the CDR3 end, so the remaining end is supplied by the germline J gene. The chain carries TRBV20-1 and TRBJ2-2; TRBD1 matches 7 bases. Germline V gene data show CDR1 as DFQATT and CDR2 as SNEGSKA (reference sequence). This CDR3 comprises 15 residues. J lost 9 bases, V lost 6 bases, and 16 bases had no gene match. Here the CDR3 reads CSAHPPGQRDRELFF. Incomplete CDR3 DNA: TGCAGTGCCCACCCTCCGGGACAGAGAGACCGGGAG.

About this clone: The read terminates 3 residues before the CDR3 end, so the remaining end is supplied by the germline J gene. The chain recombines TRBV5-6 with TRBJ2-5; TRBD2 aligns across 11 bases. Germline lookup yields CDR1 SGHDT and CDR2 YYEEEE. This CDR3 region has 15 residues. The ends lost 4 bases at V and 4 bases at J; junction bases unmatched: 6. The CDR3 reads CASSHSGGAGETQYF. The CDR3 DNA, read in part, is TGTGCCAGCAGCCATAGCGGGGGGGCCGGAGAGACC.

This clone was observed a few times. The CDR3 end is not reached by the read, which stops 3 residues before it; the germline J gene fills it in. V usage is TRBV2 and J usage is TRBJ1-5, with 7 bases aligning to TRBD1. Trimming removed 5 bases from V and 7 bases from J; junction bases left unmatched: 14. This CDR3 comprises 16 residues. In germline, CDR1 is SNHLY, CDR2 FYNNEI. CDR3: CASSQDLGTVPQPQHF. The DNA read from the CDR3 is TGTGCCAGCAGTCAAGATCTAGGGACAGTGCCCCAGCCC.

The table lists this clone with many counts. Read data end 3 residues before the CDR3 end; the end is taken from the germline J gene. The chain recombines TRBV5-1 with TRBJ1-2; TRBD1 matches at 10 bases. CDR1 is SGHRS and CDR2 is YFSETQ in the germline V gene. This CDR3 region has 15 residues. The V gene end was trimmed by 4 bases and the J gene end by 3 bases; junction bases not matched to a gene: 6. Incomplete CDR3 DNA: TGCGCCAGCAGCCCCGGACAGGGGGGAGACTATGGC. As protein: CASSPGQGGDYG. The complete CDR3 protein is CASSPGQGGDYGYTF.

This clone turned up a few times. Incomplete CDR3 DNA: TGCGCCAGCAGCCATCAAGGGGCTAGCACAGATACG. Translation: CASSHQGASTDT. In full, the CDR3 reads CASSHQGASTDTQYF. The chain is built from TRBV5-1 and TRBJ2-3, with D tentatively TRBD1 (5 bases). The CDR3 end lies 3 residues beyond the end of the read and is filled in from the germline J gene. Trimming took off 4 bases at V and 0 bases at J, with 12 bases between the two ends. This CDR3 spans 15 amino acids. Germline-derived CDR1 and CDR2 are SGHRS and YFSETQ.

This clone has at least ten counts. Read coverage stops 3 residues before the CDR3 terminus; the germline J gene supplies the remainder. The chain carries TRBV4-1 and TRBJ2-7, with 9 bases that match TRBD1. Germline CDR1 MGHRA, CDR2 YSYEKL. CDR3 size: 16 residues. J gave up 4 bases and V 2 bases, and 9 bases lay outside the gene matches. The DNA read from the CDR3 is TGCGCCAGCAGCCAACCTTTACAGGGGGCCGAGTACGAG. It is translated as CASSQPLQGAEYE. The whole CDR3 protein reads CASSQPLQGAEYEQYF.

This clone was counted many times. Read sequence stops 3 residues before the CDR3 end, and the germline J gene provides the missing end. The rearrangement links TRBV20-1 to TRBJ2-2; tentatively, D is TRBD2 (7 bases). Germline V gene sequence: CDR1 DFQATT, CDR2 SNEGSKA (reference sequence). CDR3 length: 15 amino acids. The V end lost 0 bases, the J end lost 6 bases, and 14 bases lay between the germline ends. Partial CDR3 DNA: TGCAGTGCTAGAGATCTGGGGGGGGCGTCCGGGGAG. Its protein is CSARDLGGASGE. The full CDR3 protein is CSARDLGGASGELFF.